Shown below are 12 T cell receptor beta chains from a single sample sequenced in a study of siplizumab effects on memory and regulatory T cells. The protocol was immunoSEQ multiplex PCR, while the TCRdb copy is restricted to in-frame clones and leaves out a portion. The sample lists about 82,000 clones; around 90% were seen once. Input material: Tregs sorted from blood. These receptors were taken from a human donor in good health.

The rearrangement links TRBV18 to TRBJ1-5; the D is unclear. The germline V gene encodes CDR1 KGHSH and CDR2 LQKENI. The CDR3 is 14 amino acids. Trimming stripped 4 bases from V and 1 base from J, with 8 bases between. DNA for the CDR3: TGTGCCAGCTCACTAGGTCTGAGCAATCAGCCCCAGCATTTT. The encoded protein is CASSLGLSNQPQHF.

V usage is TRBV7-2 and J usage is TRBJ2-1, with no clear D. V lost 7 bases and J lost 6, with 16 bases in between. The CDR3 is 14 residues long. CDR1 is SGHTA and CDR2 is FQGNSA in the germline V gene. In DNA form, the CDR3 reads TGTGCCAGCACCCGAAAATCGGTCGTCAATGAGCAGTTCTTC. It encodes CASTRKSVVNEQFF.

The rearrangement uses TRBV10-2 and TRBJ1-5; possibly TRBD1 for D (6 bases). Germline-derived CDR1 and CDR2 are WSHSY and SAAADI. Between the trimmed V and J ends, which lost 6 bases and 6 bases, there was a span of 9 bases. CDR3 size: 12 residues. CDR3: CASSEGGQPQHF. The CDR3 DNA follows: TGCGCCAGCAGCGAAGGGGGTCAGCCCCAGCATTTT.

The rearrangement links TRBV5-6 to TRBJ2-6; no firm D call. V lost 4 bases and J 2 bases, leaving 4 bases between the germline ends. The CDR3 covers 13 residues. Germline CDR1 reads SGHDT; CDR2 reads YYEEEE. CDR3 sequence reads: CASSRTGANVLTF. CDR3 in DNA: TGTGCCAGCAGCCGAACTGGGGCCAACGTCCTGACTTTC.

The chain is built from TRBV27 and TRBJ2-1; D possibly matches TRBD1 or TRBD2 (5 bases each). The CDR3 covers 14 residues. Looked up from germline, CDR1 is MNHEY and CDR2 is SMNVEV (reference sequence). The V end lost 2 bases, the J end lost 8 bases, and 13 bases lay between the germline ends. CDR3 bases: TGTGCCAGCAGTTTAAGCTCGTGGGACCATGAGCAGTTCTTC. Translation: CASSLSSWDHEQFF.

This chain uses TRBV7-9 with TRBJ2-7; D is unclear. The V end was cut by 2 bases, the J end by 5 bases, with 10 bases between. The CDR3 loop spans 13 amino acids. CDR1 and CDR2 from the germline V gene are SEHNR and FQNEAQ (reference sequence). The CDR3 coding sequence is TGTGCCAGCAGCTTATCCCTAGACAACGAGCAGTACTTC. This gives the protein CASSLSLDNEQYF.

This rearrangement joins TRBV4-1 to TRBJ1-2, with D uncertain. Trimming left V 0 bases short and J 2 bases short, with 10 bases between. Germline loops: CDR1 MGHRA, CDR2 YSYEKL. This CDR3 is 15 amino acids long. CDR3 sequence (DNA): TGCGCCAGCAGCCAAGATTCGGGCGTCAACTATGGCTACACCTTC. Protein product: CASSQDSGVNYGYTF.

J is TRBJ2-5 and V is TRBV5-1; D not certain. The CDR3 covers 16 residues. V gave up 4 bases and J gave up 2 bases, with 18 bases separating them. Germline CDR1 SGHRS, CDR2 YFSETQ. CDR3 sequence (DNA): TGCGCCAGCAGCCCGACGGGCAGCCCCGTTCAAGAGACCCAGTACTTC. Protein sequence: CASSPTGSPVQETQYF.

The chain links TRBV2 to TRBJ2-7; no definite D call. The CDR3 runs 12 residues. Germline-derived CDR1 and CDR2 are SNHLY and FYNNEI. Trimming took off 8 bases at V and 6 bases at J, with 14 bases between the two ends. The DNA for the CDR3 is TGTGCCAGCTATTTGGTTGCGTCCGAGCAGTACTTC. Its translation: CASYLVASEQYF.

The J gene is TRBJ2-1, the V gene TRBV11-1; perhaps TRBD1 as D (5 bases). CDR3 length: 15 residues. Trimming stripped 2 bases from V and 8 bases from J, with 16 bases between. Germline values: CDR1 SGHAT, CDR2 FQDESV (reference sequence). DNA for the CDR3: TGTGCCAGCAGCTTAATGGGGCGCCCCTCGGATGAGCAGTTCTTC. Translated, it gives CASSLMGRPSDEQFF.

The chain has TRBV7-3 and TRBJ1-3; weak D call: TRBD1 (5 bases). The CDR3 runs 16 residues. V was shortened by 0 bases and J by 4 bases, with 13 bases between the two germline ends. Germline CDR1 is SGHTA and CDR2 is FQGTGA. The CDR3 sequence is CASSLTSAGWGNTIYF. The CDR3 coding sequence is TGTGCCAGCAGCTTAACCTCGGCAGGGTGGGGAAACACCATATATTTT.

This sequence joins TRBV27 and TRBJ2-7; 12 bases are shared with TRBD2. The CDR3 length is 15 residues. V shed 6 bases, J shed 4 bases, and the junction held 7 bases outside the gene matches. From germline, CDR1 is MNHEY and CDR2 SMNVEV (reference sequence). The CDR3, as DNA: TGTGCCAGCAGGGCGACTAGCGGGGGATCTTACGAGCAGTACTTC. Protein: CASRATSGGSYEQYF.